Shown below are 17 T cell receptor beta chains from a single sample sequenced in a study of breast tumors, draining lymph nodes, adjacent tissues. Samples came from axillary lymph nodes draining the breast cancer. MiXCR, applied by TCRdb to the multiplex PCR reads, yields one record per CDR3 protein. Among approximately 140,000 distinct CDR3 sequences listed, 30% to 35% were seen once. Sequencing was carried out using axillary lymph node tissue. Receptors originate from a female donor with breast cancer. Some clones in this sample may be carry-over from other donors' samples.

In this sample, this clonotype turned up many times. This sequence joins TRBV20-1 and TRBJ2-5, with a weak D call TRBD1 (6 bases). This CDR3 has 14 residues. The V end was cut by 3 bases, the J end by 5 bases, with 16 bases between. Germline V gives CDR1 DFQATT, CDR2 SNEGSKA (reference sequence). CDR3 amino acids: CSASLAGVGETQYF. In DNA, the CDR3 is TGCAGTGCTAGTTTGGCAGGGGTTGGTGAGACCCAGTACTTC.

This clonotype was observed a few times. The chain has TRBV10-1 and TRBJ2-5, with D possibly being TRBD1 (5 bases). Trimming cost V 3 bases and J 5 bases, with 13 bases left between them. This CDR3 region has 14 residues. Germline-derived CDR1 and CDR2 are WNHNN and SYGVQD (reference sequence). The CDR3 loop is CASSEAQGSETQYF. In DNA, the CDR3 is TGCGCCAGCAGTGAAGCTCAGGGATCCGAGACCCAGTACTTC.

This clonotype appeared many times. V gene TRBV11-2 combines with J gene TRBJ1-6; maybe TRBD1 (6 bases). Per the germline V gene, CDR1 is SGHAT and CDR2 is FQNNGV. The CDR3 covers 13 residues. Trimming took off 5 bases at V and 11 bases at J, with 13 bases between the two ends. In DNA form, the CDR3 reads TGTGCCAGCAGCAAGGGACATCCCACACCCCTCCACTTT. It specifies CASSKGHPTPLHF.

Concerning this clonotype: It may be a read error: a sequence one base away is much more abundant. This chain uses TRBV6-6 with TRBJ2-4, with D possibly TRBD1 on 6 matching bases. The CDR3 has 14 residues. The germline gives CDR1 MNHNY, CDR2 SVGAGI (reference sequence). CDR3 coding DNA: TGTGCCAGCACTCAGGGGATTGCCAAAGACATTCAGTACTTC. Protein product: CASTQGIAKDIQYF.

The chain combines TRBV30 with TRBJ2-5, with 8 positions matching TRBD1. The germline CDR1 and CDR2 sequences are GTSNPN and SVGIG (reference sequence). V trimming: 0 bases; J trimming: 3 bases; junction bases outside the gene matches: 6. This CDR3 comprises 15 residues. The CDR3 DNA sequence: TGTGCCTGGAGTGTTGGGGGGACAGGCAAAGAGACCCAGTACTTC. Its protein is CAWSVGGTGKETQYF.

This clonotype was counted many times. This sequence joins TRBV20-1 and TRBJ2-2, with D possibly being TRBD2 (6 bases). V was clipped by 3 bases and J by 0 bases, with 8 bases between them. Germline V CDR1 and CDR2: DFQATT, SNEGSKA (reference sequence). CDR3 length: 14 amino acids. The CDR3 region is CSASGGANTGELFF. The CDR3 DNA reads as TGCAGTGCTAGCGGGGGAGCGAACACCGGGGAGCTGTTTTTT.

The chain employs TRBV10-3 and TRBJ1-4; D possibly corresponds to TRBD1 (5 bases). The CDR3 covers 15 residues. Trimming took 3 bases from V and 0 from J, leaving 8 bases between them. Germline lookup yields CDR1 ENHRY and CDR2 SYGVKD. The DNA for the CDR3 is TGTGCCATCAGTGATCAGGGAACAACTAATGAAAAACTGTTTTTT. It encodes CAISDQGTTNEKLFF.

This clonotype has at least ten counts. V gene TRBV10-3 combines with J gene TRBJ2-3, with 7 bases identical to TRBD1. With V trimmed by 10 bases and J by 2 bases, 6 bases remained unmatched. From germline, CDR1 is ENHRY and CDR2 SYGVKD. The CDR3 covers 13 residues. The CDR3 DNA reads TGTGCCAGCCGGGACAGACTCACAGATACGCAGTATTTT. This sequence encodes CASRDRLTDTQYF.

This clonotype was observed at least ten times. Compared with germline, one end of the junction differs, possibly owing to a read error. V usage is TRBV6-4 and J usage is TRBJ1-2; the D is unclear. CDR3 size: 15 residues. From germline, CDR1 is MRHNA and CDR2 SNTAGT. The chain's CDR3 is CASSHSGSGLNGYTF. CDR3 DNA sequence: TGTGCCAGCAGTCACTCGGGGTCCGGCTTAAATGGCTACACCTTC.

Notes on this clonotype: Just one base apart from a much larger clone, this may be a read error. It is likely a read error, because the conserved phenylalanine at the end of the CDR3 is missing. The chain has TRBV27 and TRBJ2-6; D is unresolved. Looked up from germline, CDR1 is MNHEY and CDR2 is SMNVEV (reference sequence). The CDR3 is 15 amino acids. Deletions cut 2 bases from V and 2 bases from J, with 7 bases between. CDR3 sequence (DNA): TGTGCCAGCAGTTTAATGCAGACTGGGGCCAACGTCCTGACTTCC. Amino acids: CASSLMQTGANVLTS.

Points on this clonotype: A much larger clone differs by one base, so this may be a read error. This chain uses TRBV3-1 with TRBJ2-5; TRBD1 might be the D (6 bases). V lost 4 bases, J lost 5 bases, and 17 bases lay in between. Germline CDR1 reads LGHDT; CDR2 reads YNNKEL (reference sequence). CDR3 length: 15 amino acids. The CDR3 DNA reads TGTGCCAGCAGCCCAGATCAGGGGCCCCGTGAGACCCAGTACTTC. It yields the protein CASSPDQGPRETQYF.

This clonotype was counted only a few times. The chain carries TRBV10-3 and TRBJ1-1; 9 nucleotides align to TRBD1. CDR3 length: 15 residues. V shed 4 bases and J 7 bases; nucleotides not matched to a gene: 10. Germline CDR1 reads ENHRY; CDR2 reads SYGVKD. CDR3 amino acids: CAISGVPGQGFEAFF. CDR3 DNA: TGTGCCATCAGTGGAGTACCGGGACAGGGTTTTGAAGCTTTCTTT.

This clonotype has at least ten counts. The chain recombines TRBV9 with TRBJ2-5, with unresolved D. The CDR3 loop spans 15 amino acids. The V end was cut by 2 bases, the J end by 5 bases, with 16 bases between. Germline V gives CDR1 SGDLS, CDR2 YYNGEE. CDR3 nucleotide sequence: TGTGCCAGCAGCGTTGAGCCAGCCCCTCAGGAGACCCAGTACTTC. It yields the protein CASSVEPAPQETQYF.

J is TRBJ1-1 and V is TRBV28; D uncertain. The CDR3 length is 12 residues. Trimming stripped 1 base from V and 8 bases from J, with 8 bases between. Germline loops: CDR1 MDHEN, CDR2 SYDVKM. The CDR3 region is CASSLLAREAFF. CDR3 nucleotides: TGTGCCAGCAGTTTATTGGCGCGGGAAGCTTTCTTT.

This clonotype was observed at least ten times. The genes are TRBV6-5 and TRBJ2-7; D perhaps matches TRBD1 (5 bases). The CDR3 is 16 amino acids. CDR1 and CDR2 from the germline V gene are MNHEY and SVGAGI. V lost 5 bases and J lost 4, with 21 bases in between. CDR3 DNA: TGTGCCAGCAGTCAAAAACAGGATTCCCTCCTATACGAGCAGTACGTC. It specifies CASSQKQDSLLYEQYV.

About this clonotype itself: This could be a read error, since a much larger clone is one nucleotide away. The CDR3 nucleotides are TGTGCCAGCAGATTGGGACAGAACGCTGAAGCTTTCTTT. Translation: CASRLGQNAEAFF. This chain uses TRBV2 with TRBJ1-1; 7 positions match TRBD1. The CDR3 is made up of 13 amino acids. CDR1 and CDR2 (germline): SNHLY, FYNNEI.

Many counts were recorded for this clonotype. This chain uses TRBV2 with TRBJ1-2, with D perhaps TRBD1 (5 bases). This CDR3 has 13 residues. Trimming cost V 5 bases and J 5 bases, with 12 bases left between them. Per germline, CDR1 SNHLY and CDR2 FYNNEI. CDR3 loop: CASSQGTGYGYTF. The CDR3 coding sequence is TGTGCCAGCAGTCAAGGGACGGGTTATGGCTACACCTTC.